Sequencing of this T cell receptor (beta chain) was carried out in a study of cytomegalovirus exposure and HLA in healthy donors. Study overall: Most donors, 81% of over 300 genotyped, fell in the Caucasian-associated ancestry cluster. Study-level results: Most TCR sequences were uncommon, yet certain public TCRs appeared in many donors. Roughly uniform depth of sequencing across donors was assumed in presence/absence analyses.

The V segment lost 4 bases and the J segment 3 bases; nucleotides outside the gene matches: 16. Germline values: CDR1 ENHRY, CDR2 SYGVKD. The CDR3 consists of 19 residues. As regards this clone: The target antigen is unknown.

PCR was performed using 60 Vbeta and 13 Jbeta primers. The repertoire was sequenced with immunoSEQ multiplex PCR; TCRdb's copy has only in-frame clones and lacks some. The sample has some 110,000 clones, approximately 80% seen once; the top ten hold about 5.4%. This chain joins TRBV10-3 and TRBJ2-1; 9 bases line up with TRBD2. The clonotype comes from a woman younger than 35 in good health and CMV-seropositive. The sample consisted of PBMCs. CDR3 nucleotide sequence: TGTGCCATCAGTGGGGCGGAAATAGCGGGGGTCTTCAGCTACAATGAGCAGTTCTTC. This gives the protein CAISGAEIAGVFSYNEQFF.